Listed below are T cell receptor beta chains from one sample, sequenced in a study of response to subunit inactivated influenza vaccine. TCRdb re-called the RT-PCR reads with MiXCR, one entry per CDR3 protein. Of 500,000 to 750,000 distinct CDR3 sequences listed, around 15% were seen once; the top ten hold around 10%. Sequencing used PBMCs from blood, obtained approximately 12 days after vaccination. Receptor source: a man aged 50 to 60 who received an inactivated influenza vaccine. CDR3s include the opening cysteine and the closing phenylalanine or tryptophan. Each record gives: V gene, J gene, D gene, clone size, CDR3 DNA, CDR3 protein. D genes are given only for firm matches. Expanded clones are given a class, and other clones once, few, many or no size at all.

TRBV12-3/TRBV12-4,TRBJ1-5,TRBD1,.,TGTGCCAGCAGATTGACAGGGAGCAATCAGCCCCAGCATTTT,CASRLTGSNQPQHF
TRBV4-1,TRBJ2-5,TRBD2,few,TGCGCCAGCAGCCAACCTACGCGGGGGAGACGGGAGACCCAGTACTTC,CASSQPTRGRRETQYF
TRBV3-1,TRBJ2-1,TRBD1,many,TGTGCCAGCAGCTTCGGACAGGGGAATGAGCAGTTCTTC,CASSFGQGNEQFF
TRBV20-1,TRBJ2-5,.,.,TGCAGTGCTAGTTCCCCGGGTACCCATCACTTC,CSASSPGTHHF
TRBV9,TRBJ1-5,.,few,TGTGCCAGCAGCCTAACCGAAGTTATGGATCAGCCCCAGCATTTT,CASSLTEVMDQPQHF
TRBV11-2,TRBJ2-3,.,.,TGTGCCAGCACCTATGCGGGGAGCACAGATACGCAGTATTTT,CASTYAGSTDTQYF
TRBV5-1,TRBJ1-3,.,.,TGCGCCAGCAGCGCAGGACAGACCTCTGGAAACACCATATATTTT,CASSAGQTSGNTIYF
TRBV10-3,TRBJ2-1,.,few,TGTGCCATCAGTACACCACTGCCCAACAATCATACTCAGCGTCCAGCAGATGAGCAGTTCTTC,CAISTPLPNNHTQRPADEQFF
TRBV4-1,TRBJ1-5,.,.,TGCGCCAGCAGCCGAATGAAAGATCAGCCCCAGCATTTT,CASSRMKDQPQHF
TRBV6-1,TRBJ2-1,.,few,TGTGCCAGCAGACCTCTTACCACGATTCTCAATGAGCAGTTCTTC,CASRPLTTILNEQFF
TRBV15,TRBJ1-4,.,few,TGTGCCACCAGCGTAGTTTCTAATGAAAAACTGTTTTTT,CATSVVSNEKLFF
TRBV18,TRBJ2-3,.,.,TGTGCCAGCTCACTGAACAGGGAGCCAGATACGCAGTATTTT,CASSLNREPDTQYF
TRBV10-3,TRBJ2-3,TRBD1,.,TGTGCCATCAGTGGGACAGGATATAGCACAGATACGCAGTATTTT,CAISGTGYSTDTQYF
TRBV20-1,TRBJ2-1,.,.,TGCAGTGCTCCAAGCGGGTCCAGGTATGAGCAGTTCTTC,CSAPSGSRYEQFF
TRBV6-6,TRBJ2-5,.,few,TGTGCCAGCACCGTTGGTCGTCAGGAGACCCAGTACTTC,CASTVGRQETQYF
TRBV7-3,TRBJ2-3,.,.,TGTGCCAACAGCCCAATAAGATCTGTTGCTACGCAGTATTTT,CANSPIRSVATQYF
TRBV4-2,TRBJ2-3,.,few,TGTGCCAGCAGCCACCTACAGCACTCTAGCACAGATACGCAGTATTTT,CASSHLQHSSTDTQYF